The 2 T cell receptor beta chains below come from one sample, sequenced in a study of blood T cell repertoires in COVID-19. Measured with immunoSEQ multiplex PCR; TCRdb has only the in-frame clones, and not every one. The sample has some 40,000 clones; over 75% are singletons. The sample comprised peripheral blood. The receptors here all came from a man aged 65-85 years with active COVID-19.

The rearrangement uses TRBV5-1 and TRBJ2-1, with 8 positions matching TRBD1. V was pared by 7 bases and J by 2 bases, with 5 bases of the junction left unmatched. This CDR3 has 14 residues. CDR1 and CDR2 from the germline V gene are SGHRS and YFSETQ. CDR3 protein: CASHRGRTYNEQFF. CDR3 bases: TGCGCCAGCCACAGGGGGAGAACCTACAATGAGCAGTTCTTC.

The gene calls are TRBV7-2 and TRBJ1-5; 7 nucleotides match TRBD1. V shed 4 bases and J 4 bases; nucleotides not matched to a gene: 4. The length of the CDR3 is 14 residues. The germline V gene encodes CDR1 SGHTA and CDR2 FQGNSA. CDR3 protein: CASSSIQGNQPQHF. The CDR3 nucleotides are TGTGCCAGCAGCTCGATACAGGGGAATCAGCCCCAGCATTTT.